In its sample, the clone carrying this T cell receptor (beta chain) was seen once. Its specificity is not known. These data are taken from a study of blood T cells in healthy people across ages. Findings and limits, study-wide: Donor CMV status was unknown, possibly confounding expanded clonotype changes. Greater diversity and more naive CD4+ cells were seen in long-lived donors than in aged donors.

Healthy Caucasian individuals from Russia aged about 6 to 95 were enrolled as donors. CDR1 is SGHDT, CDR2 YYEEEE, per germline. V lost 0 bases, J lost 6 bases, and 13 bases lay in between. The CDR3 is 16 residues long. Primers used in a second PCR of roughly 6 to 11 cycles were a sample-barcoded 5' primer and a J-beta primer mix. TCRdb redid the calling of the 5' RACE reads with MiXCR, one entry per CDR3 protein. This table has around 800,000 distinct CDR3 sequences, under 45% appearing once. The chain has TRBV5-6 and TRBJ1-6; D not certain. What was sequenced was blood. This TCR derives from a man aged 55-75 years in good health. In nucleotides, the CDR3 is TGTGCCAGCAGCTTGGCCGCGACGTTAGGTAATTCACCCCTCCACTTT. Its translation: CASSLAATLGNSPLHF.